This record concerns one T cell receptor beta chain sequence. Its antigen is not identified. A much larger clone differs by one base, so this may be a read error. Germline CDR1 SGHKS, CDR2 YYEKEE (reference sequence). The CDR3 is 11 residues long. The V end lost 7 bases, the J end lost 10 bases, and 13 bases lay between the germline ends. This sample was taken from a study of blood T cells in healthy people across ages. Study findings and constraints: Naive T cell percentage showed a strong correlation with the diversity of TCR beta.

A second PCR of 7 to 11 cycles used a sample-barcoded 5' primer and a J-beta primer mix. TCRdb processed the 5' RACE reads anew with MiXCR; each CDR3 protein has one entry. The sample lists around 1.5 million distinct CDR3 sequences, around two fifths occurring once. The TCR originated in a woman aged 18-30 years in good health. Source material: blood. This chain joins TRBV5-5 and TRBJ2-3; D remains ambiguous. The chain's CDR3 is CASPNGDAQYF. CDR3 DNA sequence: TGTGCCAGCCCCAATGGCGATGCGCAGTATTTT.